The clone carrying this TCR beta chain was detected only once. These data belong to a study of blood T cell repertoires in COVID-19. Study processing details: Estimation of nucleated cell counts was performed using reference gene primer amplification. Sequencing used immunoSEQ multiplex PCR; TCRdb keeps in-frame clones, though not all of them. Clone size and the V and J calls come from that table; the DNA yielded D and trimming. Of about 330,000 clones listed, roughly 90% are singletons. Trimming cost V 3 bases and J 2 bases; bases outside gene matches: 7. CDR1 and CDR2 from the germline V gene are DFQATT and SNEGSKA (reference sequence). The CDR3 runs to 15 residues. Participants had their cohort set by participant-reported clinical history. Recovery meant two consecutive negative NP/OP PCR tests, professional clearance, or resolved symptoms.

This clonotype was obtained from a woman under 40 who had recovered from COVID-19. The source material was PBMCs or T cells enriched from blood (not recorded which). The chain couples TRBV20-1 to TRBJ2-5; 9 bases line up with TRBD1. The CDR3: CSASRGTGLQETQYF. For the CDR3, the DNA is TGCAGTGCTAGTAGGGGGACAGGGTTACAAGAGACCCAGTACTTC.